The sample holds many counts of the clone carrying this T cell receptor beta chain. Thyroid ultrasound and orbital computed tomography, with clinical symptoms and serum thyroxine and TRAb, informed diagnoses. Amplification of TCR beta CDR3 regions was performed using RNA transcripts as template. When the TCR CDR3 underwent first-round RT-PCR, the HTBI primer set was used. TCRdb called the multiplex PCR reads again in MiXCR, with one record for every CDR3 protein. The sample gives hundreds of thousands of distinct CDR3 sequences, approximately 15% of which show up once; less than 3.5% is in the top ten. This sample was included in a study of T cells in Graves' hyperthyroidism and ophthalmopathy. Germline V gene lookup returns CDR1 SGHRS and CDR2 YFSETQ. The CDR3 is 15 residues long. The V end lost 1 base, the J end lost 4 bases, and 14 bases lay between the germline ends.

Input material: blood. The chain has TRBV5-1 and TRBJ1-2, with D tentatively TRBD1 (6 bases). The sequence was obtained from a middle-aged woman with Graves' ophthalmopathy. CDR3 nucleotides: TGCGCCAGCAGCTTGCAGGGGTTACGGAGCTATGGCTACACCTTC. Amino acid sequence: CASSLQGLRSYGYTF.